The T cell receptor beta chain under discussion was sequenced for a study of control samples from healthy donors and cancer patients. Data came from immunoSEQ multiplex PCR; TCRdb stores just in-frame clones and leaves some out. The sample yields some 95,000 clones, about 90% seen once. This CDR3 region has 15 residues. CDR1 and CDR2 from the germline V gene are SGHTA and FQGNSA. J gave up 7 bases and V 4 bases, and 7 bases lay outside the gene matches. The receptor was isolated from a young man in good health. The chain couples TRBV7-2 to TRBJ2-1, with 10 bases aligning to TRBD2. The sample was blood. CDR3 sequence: CASSSSGRAWNEQFF. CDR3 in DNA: TGTGCCAGCAGCTCCAGCGGGAGGGCCTGGAATGAGCAGTTCTTC.